The source of this T cell receptor beta chain is a study of human T cells and chemical hapten exposure. Noted time point: patch test 1, 2 weeks after DPC sensitization. Documented treatment: therapeutic diphenylcyclopropenone sensitization with weekly scalp DPC. Germline V gene data show CDR1 as SGHTA and CDR2 as FQGNSA. The V gene lost 5 bases and the J gene lost 11 bases, with 15 bases spanning the gap. The CDR3 runs to 13 residues. In this sample, this clonotype turned up a few times. TCRdb recomputed calls from the RACE reads with MiXCR, one row per CDR3 protein. The sample shows around 99,000 distinct CDR3 sequences, about an eighth of them seen only once.

This sample comprised whole blood, obtained in connection with sensitization to the hapten diphenylcyclopropenone (DPC). The genes are TRBV7-2 and TRBJ1-4; no firm D call. The TCR comes from a woman aged 40 to 50 with alopecia areata. Some clones in this sample may be carry-over from other donors' samples. The CDR3 region is CASSPPSIPKLFF. DNA for the CDR3: TGTGCCAGCAGCCCCCCTAGCATCCCTAAACTGTTTTTT.